This T cell receptor beta chain originates from a study of response to subunit inactivated influenza vaccine. TCRdb reanalysed the RT-PCR reads using MiXCR and keeps one entry per CDR3 protein. The table shows about 700,000 distinct CDR3 sequences, with roughly 14% occurring only once. This clonotype was picked up a small number of times. The antigen is not known. The CDR3 contains 13 residues. Germline CDR1 and CDR2: MGHRA and YSYEKL. V dropped 0 bases and J dropped 3 bases, with 6 bases sitting between them. Study-wide findings and caveats: A suggestion made by the authors is that each seasonal influenza vaccination recruits few new T cells.

The starting material was PBMCs from blood, obtained less than 15 days before vaccination. The receptor was isolated from a man aged 50 or older who received an inactivated influenza vaccine. The chain recombines TRBV4-1 with TRBJ2-7; D ambiguous. CDR3 residues: CASSQESLYEQYF. The CDR3 bases are TGCGCCAGCAGCCAAGAATCACTCTACGAGCAGTACTTC.